The 9 T cell receptor beta chains presented below share a single source sample, sequenced in a study of cytomegalovirus exposure and HLA in healthy donors. In the PCR, 60 Vbeta and 13 Jbeta primers were used. Sequencing used immunoSEQ multiplex PCR; TCRdb keeps in-frame clones, though not all of them. Among more than 85,000 clones listed, less than 80% were seen once. The sequencing input was PBMCs. The source is a man aged 30 to 39 in good health and CMV-seronegative.

The chain has TRBV9 and TRBJ1-1; TRBD1 might be the D (5 bases). This CDR3 has 14 residues. The ends were cut back, 4 bases at V and 2 bases at J, with 12 bases in the middle. CDR1 is SGDLS and CDR2 is YYNGEE in the germline V gene. CDR3 bases: TGTGCCAGCAGCCCCCGCGGGGGAAACACTGAAGCTTTCTTT. It yields the protein CASSPRGGNTEAFF. Full variable domain (outside the CDR3, taken from reference TRBV9 and TRBJ1-1): DSGVTQTPKHLITATGQRVTLRCSPRSGDLSVYWYQQSLDQGLQFLIQYYNGEERAKGNILERFSAQQFPDLHSELNLSSLELGDSALYFCASSPRGGNTEAFFGQGTRLTVV.

The chain uses TRBV5-6 and TRBJ2-5; D uncertain. The CDR3 loop spans 12 amino acids. Germline-derived CDR1 and CDR2 are SGHDT and YYEEEE. Between the trimmed V and J ends, which lost 4 bases and 4 bases, there was a span of 8 bases. The CDR3 reads CASSIRRETQYF. The CDR3, as DNA: TGTGCCAGCAGCATCCGGAGAGAGACCCAGTACTTC.

V usage is TRBV11-2 and J usage is TRBJ1-3; the D is unclear. There are 12 residues in the CDR3. The germline gives CDR1 SGHAT, CDR2 FQNNGV. Trimming took 6 bases from V and 7 from J, leaving 10 bases between them. For the CDR3, the DNA is TGTGCCAGCAGAGAGGCTACGAACACCATATATTTT. Its translation is CASREATNTIYF.

The chain carries TRBV13 and TRBJ2-1; 8 positions agree with TRBD2. CDR3 length: 18 amino acids. In germline, CDR1 is PRHDT, CDR2 FYEKMQ (reference sequence). V gave up 3 bases and J gave up 4 bases; unmatched junction bases: 14. The CDR3 spells CASSFRVGVSGGYNEQFF. In DNA form, the CDR3 reads TGTGCCAGCAGCTTTAGGGTGGGGGTAAGCGGGGGATACAATGAGCAGTTCTTC.

This chain uses TRBV29-1 with TRBJ2-6, with D possibly TRBD1 on 6 matching bases. The germline V and J ends were trimmed by 1 base and 0 bases, with 16 bases remaining between them. CDR1 is SQVTM and CDR2 is ANQGSEA in the germline V gene. The CDR3 totals 18 residues. The chain's CDR3 is CSVEVAIGGYSGANVLTF. DNA for the CDR3: TGCAGCGTTGAAGTCGCAATAGGGGGTTACTCTGGGGCCAACGTCCTGACTTTC.

This clone showed up just a few times. V is TRBV10-2 and J is TRBJ1-4; 7 bases line up with TRBD1. J was trimmed by 10 bases and V by 4 bases; bases with no gene match: 24. This CDR3 is built from 19 residues. CDR1 and CDR2 (germline): WSHSY, SAAADI. CDR3 amino acids: CASSGVERGRDRAQGKLFF. CDR3 bases: TGCGCCAGCAGTGGTGTGGAGAGGGGGAGAGACAGGGCCCAGGGAAAACTGTTTTTT.

CDR3 DNA sequence: TGCAGCGTTGGACGACTAGTTTCCTACAATGAGCAGTTCTTC. Amino acid sequence: CSVGRLVSYNEQFF. The gene calls are TRBV29-1 and TRBJ2-1; D is possibly TRBD2 (6 bases). Germline V lookup: CDR1 SQVTM, CDR2 ANQGSEA. The CDR3 contains 14 residues. Trimming removed 4 bases at V and 1 base at J, with 11 bases between.

The rearrangement links TRBV2 to TRBJ1-1, with D perhaps TRBD1 (5 bases). The germline gives CDR1 SNHLY, CDR2 FYNNEI. There are 14 residues in the CDR3. Trimming took off 4 bases at V and 6 bases at J, with 15 bases between the two ends. CDR3 nucleotides: TGTGCCAGCAGTGCGTCGGGGGGAGCGGCTGAAGCTTTCTTT. It translates to CASSASGGAAEAFF.

The genes are TRBV19 and TRBJ1-2, with D tentatively TRBD1 (5 bases). Germline values: CDR1 LNHDA, CDR2 SQIVND (reference sequence). Trimming stripped 9 bases from V and 4 bases from J, with 12 bases between. The CDR3 consists of 12 residues. CDR3 amino acids: CASRQLLYGYTF. In DNA, the CDR3 is TGTGCCAGCAGACAGCTGCTCTATGGCTACACCTTC.